This TCR beta chain emerged from a study of blood T cells in healthy people across ages. PCR was performed a second time for roughly 7 to 12 cycles using a sample-barcoded 5' primer and a J-beta primer mix. TCRdb used MiXCR to reprocess the 5' RACE reads, holding one entry per CDR3 protein. The sample has hundreds of thousands of distinct CDR3 sequences, approximately 40% seen once. Germline V CDR1 and CDR2: MNHEY, SVGEGT. Trimming stripped 7 bases from V and 5 bases from J, with 21 bases between. The CDR3 has 15 amino acids. V is TRBV6-2 or TRBV6-3 and J is TRBJ2-7, with D tentatively TRBD2 (6 bases). The clonotype was recovered from a man at least 80 years old in good health. The sample was blood. The CDR3 region has the DNA TGTGCCAGCACAGGGCGCTTGGGAGGCACGGACGAGCAGTACTTC. It encodes CASTGRLGGTDEQYF.